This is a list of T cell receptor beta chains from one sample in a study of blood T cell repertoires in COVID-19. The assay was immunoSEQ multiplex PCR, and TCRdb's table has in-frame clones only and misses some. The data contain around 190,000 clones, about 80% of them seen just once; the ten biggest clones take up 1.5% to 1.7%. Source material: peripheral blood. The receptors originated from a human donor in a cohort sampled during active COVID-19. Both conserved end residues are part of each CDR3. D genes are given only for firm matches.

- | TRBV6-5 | CASSYSGEVAEAFF
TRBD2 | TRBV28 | CASSGGTPSHNEQFF
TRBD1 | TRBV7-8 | CASSISGTGGEQYF
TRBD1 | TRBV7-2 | CASSHDVTGGEQYF
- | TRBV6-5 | CASSPGTDKYQPQHF
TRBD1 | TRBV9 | CASSQRQGASYEQYF
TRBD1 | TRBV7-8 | CASSFLNRGSEAFF
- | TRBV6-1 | CASSEVRGNEQYF
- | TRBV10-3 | CAISESNWGDGEKLFF
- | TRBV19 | CASSRIRGETQYF
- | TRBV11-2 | CASSSSLALTYEQYF
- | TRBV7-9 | CASSLQGKAYEQYF
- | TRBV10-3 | CAISESGQTGGNTIYF
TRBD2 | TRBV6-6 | CASSPTSGSYTQYF
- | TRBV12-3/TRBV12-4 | CASSSKNTEAFF
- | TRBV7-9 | CASSLGASANYGYTF
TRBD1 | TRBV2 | CASSGRTGANYGYTF
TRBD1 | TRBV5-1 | CASSPGQGQGYTF
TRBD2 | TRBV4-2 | CASSQDLSGGASQETQYF
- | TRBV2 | CASSESVGYLAPLHF
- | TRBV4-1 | CASSPPGGGIYGYTF
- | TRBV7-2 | CASSPRIQETQYF
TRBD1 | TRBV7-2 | CASSPGPQGAELFF
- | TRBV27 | CASSLSGGQFYEQYF
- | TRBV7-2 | CASSSTQLYEQYF
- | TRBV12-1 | CASSHPDTDEQYF
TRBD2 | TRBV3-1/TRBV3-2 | CASSRRLAGGDEQYF
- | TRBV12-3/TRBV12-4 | CASAETRNEKLFF
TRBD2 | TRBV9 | CASSVASLAGTYEQYF
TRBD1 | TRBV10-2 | CASSDPGQGAFIEQYF
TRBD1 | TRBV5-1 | CASSTQGVNEQFF
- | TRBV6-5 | CASSSVASINQPQHF
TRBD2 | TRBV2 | CASRRTSGAVYEQYF
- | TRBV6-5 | CASSRGPEGHEKLFF
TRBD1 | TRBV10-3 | CAISEDGQGYGYTF
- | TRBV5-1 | CAPFGGLGKNTEAFF
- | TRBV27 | CASSYSGATYEQYF
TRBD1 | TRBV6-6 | CASSYSTGGSYEQYF
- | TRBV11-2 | CASSLAVEAFF
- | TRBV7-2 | CASSLAVPRTEAFF
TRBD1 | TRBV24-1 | CATTYRDRGPLLDEQFF
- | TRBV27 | CASSTQMLAKNIQYF
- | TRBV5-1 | CASSATVSGANVLTF
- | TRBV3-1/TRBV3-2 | CASSPHLGQGGFGEQYF
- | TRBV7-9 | CASSKEGGNTEAFF
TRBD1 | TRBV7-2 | CASSHSTGNQPQHF
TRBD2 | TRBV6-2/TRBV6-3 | CASSYGLAAYNEQFF
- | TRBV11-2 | CASSLDLTEAFF
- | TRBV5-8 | CASSPGRREVGANVLTF
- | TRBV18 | CASSRLEGNTEAFF